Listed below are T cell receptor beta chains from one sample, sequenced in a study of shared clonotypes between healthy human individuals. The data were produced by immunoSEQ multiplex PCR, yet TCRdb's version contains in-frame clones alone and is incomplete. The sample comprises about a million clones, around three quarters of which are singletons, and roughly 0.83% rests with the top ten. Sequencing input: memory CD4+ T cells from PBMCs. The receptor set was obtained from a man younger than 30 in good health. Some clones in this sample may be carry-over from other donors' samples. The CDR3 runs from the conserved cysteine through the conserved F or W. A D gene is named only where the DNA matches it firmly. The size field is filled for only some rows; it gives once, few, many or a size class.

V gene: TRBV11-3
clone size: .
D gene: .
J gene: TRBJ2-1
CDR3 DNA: TGTGCCAGCAGCGGCGGGCTATTTTTCCGCTCGAACAATGAGCAGTTCTTC
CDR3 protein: CASSGGLFFRSNNEQFF

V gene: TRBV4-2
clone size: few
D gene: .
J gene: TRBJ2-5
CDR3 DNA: TGTGCCAGCAGCCAAGATCTCGGGCAAGAGACCCAGTACTTC
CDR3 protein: CASSQDLGQETQYF

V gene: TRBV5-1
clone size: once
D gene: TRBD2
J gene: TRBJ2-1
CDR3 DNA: TGCGCCAGCAGCTTGTTGGTAGCGGGGGCCTACAATGAGCAGTTCTTC
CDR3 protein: CASSLLVAGAYNEQFF

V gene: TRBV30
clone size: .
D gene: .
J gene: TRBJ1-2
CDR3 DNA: TGTGCCTGGAGGGCTAGGGGCCTGGGCTATGGCTACACCTTC
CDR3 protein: CAWRARGLGYGYTF

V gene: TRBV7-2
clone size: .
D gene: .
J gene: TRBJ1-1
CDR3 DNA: TGTGCCAGCAGCTTCGCAACGAACACTGAAGCTTTCTTT
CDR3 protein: CASSFATNTEAFF

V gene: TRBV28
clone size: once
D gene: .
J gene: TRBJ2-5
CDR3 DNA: TGTGCCAGCCAAGACTGGGAGACCCAGTACTTC
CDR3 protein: CASQDWETQYF

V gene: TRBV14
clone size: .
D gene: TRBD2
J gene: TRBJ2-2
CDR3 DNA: TGTGCCACCTCCGCGGGAGCGGGCGGGGAGCTGTTTTTT
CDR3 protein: CATSAGAGGELFF

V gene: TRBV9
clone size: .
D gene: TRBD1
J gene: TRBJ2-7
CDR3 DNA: TGTGCCAGCAGCGCAGGGACAGTCCCCTACGAGCAGTACTTC
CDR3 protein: CASSAGTVPYEQYF

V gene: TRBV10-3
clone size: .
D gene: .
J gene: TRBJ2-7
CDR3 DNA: TGTGCCATCAGTGAGTCCCGCGAATACGAGCAGTACTTC
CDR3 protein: CAISESREYEQYF

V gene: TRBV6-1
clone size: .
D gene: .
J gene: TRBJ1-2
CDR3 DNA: TGTGCCAGCAGTGAAGGCAGGAACTATGGCTACACCTTC
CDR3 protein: CASSEGRNYGYTF

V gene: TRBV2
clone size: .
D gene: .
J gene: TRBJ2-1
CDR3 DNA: TGTGCCAGCAGTGCCCCCACAGGTGAGCAGTTCTTC
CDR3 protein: CASSAPTGEQFF

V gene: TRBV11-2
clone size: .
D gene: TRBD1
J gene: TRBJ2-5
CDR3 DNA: TGTGCCAGCAGCTTCCGACAGGGGAAAGAGACCCAGTACTTC
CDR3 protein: CASSFRQGKETQYF

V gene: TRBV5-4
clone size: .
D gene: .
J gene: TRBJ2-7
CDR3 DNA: TGTGCCAGCAGCGTCCCTAGCCCAGGGGAGCAGTACTTC
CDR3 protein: CASSVPSPGEQYF

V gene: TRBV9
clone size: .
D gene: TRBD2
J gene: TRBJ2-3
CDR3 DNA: TGTGCCAGCAGCTCACGGAGCGGGGCGGTAGATACGCAGTATTTT
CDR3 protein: CASSSRSGAVDTQYF

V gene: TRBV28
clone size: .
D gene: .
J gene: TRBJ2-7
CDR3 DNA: TGTGCCAGCCTCTTCGCCGTAGGGTCCGGACCCTTCGAGCAGTACTTC
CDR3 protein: CASLFAVGSGPFEQYF

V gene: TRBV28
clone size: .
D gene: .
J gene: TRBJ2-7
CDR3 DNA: TGTGCCAGCAGTTCCCTAGGGCCTCCATACGAGCAGTACTTC
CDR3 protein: CASSSLGPPYEQYF

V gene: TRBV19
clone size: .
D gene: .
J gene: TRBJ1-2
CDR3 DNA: TGTGCCAGTAGTATAGGTGGCAGGGCCTCTGGCTACACCTTC
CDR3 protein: CASSIGGRASGYTF

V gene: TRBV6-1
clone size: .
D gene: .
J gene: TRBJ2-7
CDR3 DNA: TGTGCCAGCGGAATCGCTATCACAGCCGAGCAGTACTTC
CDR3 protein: CASGIAITAEQYF

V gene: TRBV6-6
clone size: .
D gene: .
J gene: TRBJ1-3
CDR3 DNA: TGTGCCAGCAGTCCTGAGGCTAGTGGAAACACCATATATTTT
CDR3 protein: CASSPEASGNTIYF

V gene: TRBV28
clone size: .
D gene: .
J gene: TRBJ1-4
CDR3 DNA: TGTGCCAGCAGTTTAGATGGGACCGAAAAACTGTTTTTT
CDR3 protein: CASSLDGTEKLFF

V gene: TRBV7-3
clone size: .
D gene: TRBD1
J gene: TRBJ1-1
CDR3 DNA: TGTGCCAGCAGCTCCGGGACAGGGAGGGTTGGGGGCACTGAAGCTTTCTTT
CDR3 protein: CASSSGTGRVGGTEAFF

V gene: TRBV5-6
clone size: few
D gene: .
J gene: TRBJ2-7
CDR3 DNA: TGTGCCAGCAGCTTGAGGGGGGATTATGACGCCGAGCAGTACTTC
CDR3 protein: CASSLRGDYDAEQYF

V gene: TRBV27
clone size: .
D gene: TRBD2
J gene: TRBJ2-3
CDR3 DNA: TGTGCCAGCAGTTCCGGGACTAGCGGAAACACAGATACGCAGTATTTT
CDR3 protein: CASSSGTSGNTDTQYF

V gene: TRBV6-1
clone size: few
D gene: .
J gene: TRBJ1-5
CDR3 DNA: TGTGCCAGCAGTGAGTCGACCGTGTGGTATAGCAATCAGCCCCAGCATTTT
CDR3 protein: CASSESTVWYSNQPQHF

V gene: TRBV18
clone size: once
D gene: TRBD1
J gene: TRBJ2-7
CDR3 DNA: TGTGCCAGCTCACCGCCGGGACAGGGGATGTACGAGCAGTACTTC
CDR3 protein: CASSPPGQGMYEQYF

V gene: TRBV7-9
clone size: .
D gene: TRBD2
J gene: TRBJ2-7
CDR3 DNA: TGTGCCAGCAGTCGAGCGGGGGTCACCGGGTACGAGCAGTACTTC
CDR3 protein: CASSRAGVTGYEQYF

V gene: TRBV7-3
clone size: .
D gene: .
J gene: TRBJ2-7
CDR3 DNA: TGTGCCAGCAGCTCGGGGCCCGGCGAGCAGTACTTC
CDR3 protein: CASSSGPGEQYF

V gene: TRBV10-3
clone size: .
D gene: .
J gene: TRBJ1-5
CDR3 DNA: TGTGCCATCAAGGCCCCAGGGAGCAATCAGCCCCAGCATTTT
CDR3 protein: CAIKAPGSNQPQHF

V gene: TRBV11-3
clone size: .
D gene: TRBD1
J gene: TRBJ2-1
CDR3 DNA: TGTGCCAGCAGCTTAGAGGCAGGGGGCTTAAGTGAGCAGTTCTTC
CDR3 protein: CASSLEAGGLSEQFF

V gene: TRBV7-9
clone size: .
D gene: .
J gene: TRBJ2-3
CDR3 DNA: TGTGCCAGCCTATCCTCTTCAGGCTATTCCACAGATACGCAGTATTTT
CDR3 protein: CASLSSSGYSTDTQYF

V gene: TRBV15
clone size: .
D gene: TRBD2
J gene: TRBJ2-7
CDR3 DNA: TGTGCCACCAGCAGAGAAAGACTAGCGGGACGGCAGTACTTC
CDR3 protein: CATSRERLAGRQYF

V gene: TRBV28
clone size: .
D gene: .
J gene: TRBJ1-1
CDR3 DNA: TGTGCCAGCAGTCCGACGGGATCCCGACTAGAACTTGAAGCTTTCTTT
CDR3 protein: CASSPTGSRLELEAFF

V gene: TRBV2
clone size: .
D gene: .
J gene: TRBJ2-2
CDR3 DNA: TGTGCCAGCAGGAATTACCCCGGGGAGCTGTTTTTT
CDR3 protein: CASRNYPGELFF

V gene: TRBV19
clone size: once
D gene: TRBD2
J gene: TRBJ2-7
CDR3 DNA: TGTGCCAGTAGCCTCGGGGGGGCTCTCTCCTACGAGCAGTACTTC
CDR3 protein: CASSLGGALSYEQYF

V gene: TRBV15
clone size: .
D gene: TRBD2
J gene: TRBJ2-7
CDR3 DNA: TGTGCCACCAGCAGAGTGGGGGAGGGAACCTACGAGCAGTACTTC
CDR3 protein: CATSRVGEGTYEQYF

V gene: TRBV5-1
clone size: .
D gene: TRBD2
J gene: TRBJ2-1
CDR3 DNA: TGCGCCAGCAGCTTTCTAGCGGGAGACAACAATGAGCAGTTCTTC
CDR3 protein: CASSFLAGDNNEQFF

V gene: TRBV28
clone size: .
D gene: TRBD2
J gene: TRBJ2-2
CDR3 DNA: TGTGCCAGCAGAGGAGCGGGAGGCACCGGGGAGCTGTTTTTT
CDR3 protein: CASRGAGGTGELFF

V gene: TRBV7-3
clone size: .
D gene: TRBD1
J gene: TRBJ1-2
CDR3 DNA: TGTGCCAGCAGCTTAATGGCCGGGACAGATAACTATGGCTACACCTTC
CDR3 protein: CASSLMAGTDNYGYTF

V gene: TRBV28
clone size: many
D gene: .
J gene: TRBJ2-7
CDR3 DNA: TGTGCCAGCAGTTCGGGCCAGTCCTACGAGCAGTACTTC
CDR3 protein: CASSSGQSYEQYF

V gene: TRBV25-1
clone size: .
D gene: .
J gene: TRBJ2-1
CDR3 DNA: TGTGCCAGCAGTGAAAGGGGCCCGGGGGGCTATAATGAGCAGTTCTTC
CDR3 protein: CASSERGPGGYNEQFF

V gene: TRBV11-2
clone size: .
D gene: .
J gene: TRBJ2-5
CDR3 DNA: TGTGCCAGCAGCGTAAGAAAGGTGGAACAGGAGACCCAGTACTTC
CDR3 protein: CASSVRKVEQETQYF

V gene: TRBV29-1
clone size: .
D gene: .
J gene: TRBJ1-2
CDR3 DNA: TGCAGCGTCTCAACACCCGCTTTGGTCTGCACCTTC
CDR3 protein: CSVSTPALVCTF

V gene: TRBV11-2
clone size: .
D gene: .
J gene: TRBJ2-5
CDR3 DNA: TGTGCCAGCAGCTTAGTCGGCGACAGCCAAGAGACCCAGTACTTC
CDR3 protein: CASSLVGDSQETQYF

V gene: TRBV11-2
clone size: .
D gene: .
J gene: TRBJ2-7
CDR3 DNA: TGTGCCAGCAGCAGCTGGACGGGACACCTCGAGCAGTACTTC
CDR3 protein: CASSSWTGHLEQYF

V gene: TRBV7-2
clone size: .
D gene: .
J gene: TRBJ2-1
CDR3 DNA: TGTGCCAGCAGCCGGGAGTTAAGCGTGCAGTTCTTC
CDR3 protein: CASSRELSVQFF

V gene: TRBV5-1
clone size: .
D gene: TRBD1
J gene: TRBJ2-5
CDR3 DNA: TGCGCCAGCAGCTTGGGACAGGGTGAGACCCAGTACTTC
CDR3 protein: CASSLGQGETQYF

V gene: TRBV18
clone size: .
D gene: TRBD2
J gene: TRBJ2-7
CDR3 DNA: TGTGCCAGCTCAAAGACTAGCGGGAGCACCTACGAGCAGTACTTC
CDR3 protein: CASSKTSGSTYEQYF